This paragraph covers one TCR beta chain sequence. In its sample, this clone was seen once. The specificity of this receptor is unknown. Nothing much larger sits one base from this clone, and base qualities are not available. TCRbeta CDR3 regions were amplified from genomic DNA by means of the immunoSEQ Assay, a bias-controlled multiplex PCR. As for the original processing: Nucleated cell counts per sample were estimated from amplification of reference gene primers within the assay. Sequence reads were collapsed and filtered to measure the absolute abundance of every unique TCRbeta CDR3 rearrangement. For each sample, productive Simpson clonality was calculated as the square root of Simpson's diversity index across productive rearrangements. As stored in TCRdb, this immuneACCESS dataset retains in-frame rearrangements with V and J assigned. A fraction of the clones does not appear; measured against another copy, unresolved V genes explain less than half of the discrepancy, and the remainder lacks a known reason. V and J calls and clone size are as listed in that table; D and trimming were resolved from the DNA. The sample table contains about 140,000 clones; only one count was recorded for 65% to 90% of them. Of the sample, approximately 8.2% falls within the top ten clones.

The collaborating institutions used their own protocols to collect whole blood in K2EDTA tubes. Collaborator samples were shipped for TCRbeta analysis as frozen whole blood, isolated PBMCs, or DNA extracted from either sample type. This specimen belongs to a study of blood T cell repertoires in COVID-19 (dated by TCRdb to 2019 to 2021). Concerning the study at large: The collaborator samples originated in the United States, Italy and Spain and spanned the acute and convalescent phases of COVID-19. The prospective study material was composed of cDNA or gDNA derived from T cells, B-cell-depleted T cells, or PBMCs. The dataset comprised deeply sampled blood TCRbeta repertoires from subjects exposed to, actively infected with, or recovered from COVID-19. A freely available public database, intended as a resource for researchers studying the immune response to SARS-CoV-2, is where the repertoires were released. Samples were obtained from the ongoing ImmuneRACE study (first 160 participants) and from 1,200 or so subjects provided by 6 global collaborators. Nearly every sample came with metadata listing a de-identified subject ID, COVID-19 status, age in years and sex. HLA class I and class II types, where available, came from metadata supplied by the sample provider rather than from assay-based typing.

CDR1 and CDR2 were assigned from the germline V gene as MRHNA and SNTAGT. CDR3 length: 18 amino acids, cysteine to phenylalanine. The kept DNA is CDR3 alone, 54 bases in frame from the first base. After removal of 6 bases from V and 0 bases from J, the junction retains 8 bases not matched to a gene. General findings and caveats noted by the study authors: How much clinical and demographic metadata was included differed by source and by participant, and the metadata was provided uncurated.

The receptor was isolated from a human donor in a cohort sampled during active COVID-19. The sequenced sample was peripheral blood. The V and J genes are TRBV6-4 and TRBJ2-6; TRBD1 matches 10 bases in the middle. The CDR3 in this case is CASSTRDRGPSGANVLTF. The DNA sequence is TGTGCCAGCAGCACCCGGGACAGGGGCCCCTCTGGGGCCAACGTCCTGACTTTC.